This T cell receptor (beta chain) was documented in a study of cytomegalovirus exposure and HLA in healthy donors. CDR3 length: 15 residues. Germline CDR1 is SGHRS and CDR2 is YFSETQ. Trimming cost V 1 base and J 7 bases; bases outside gene matches: 9. General study points: Later analysis identified about 15,000 TCR beta sequences associated with HLA alleles, using a false discovery rate threshold of 0.05.

The study ran its PCR with 60 Vbeta and 13 Jbeta primers. Sequencing used immunoSEQ multiplex PCR; TCRdb keeps in-frame clones, though not all of them. The sample lists fewer than 110,000 clones, roughly four fifths seen once, with over 9.5% in the top ten. This clone has more than one count but fewer than ten. Its antigen is unknown. The V gene is TRBV5-1, the J gene TRBJ2-5, with 8 bases fitting TRBD1. Sample: PBMCs. This receptor was taken from a man in his fifties in good health and CMV-seronegative. The CDR3 nucleotides are TGCGCCAGCAGCTTGAACAGGGGGATTTATGGGACCCAGTACTTC. Protein sequence: CASSLNRGIYGTQYF.